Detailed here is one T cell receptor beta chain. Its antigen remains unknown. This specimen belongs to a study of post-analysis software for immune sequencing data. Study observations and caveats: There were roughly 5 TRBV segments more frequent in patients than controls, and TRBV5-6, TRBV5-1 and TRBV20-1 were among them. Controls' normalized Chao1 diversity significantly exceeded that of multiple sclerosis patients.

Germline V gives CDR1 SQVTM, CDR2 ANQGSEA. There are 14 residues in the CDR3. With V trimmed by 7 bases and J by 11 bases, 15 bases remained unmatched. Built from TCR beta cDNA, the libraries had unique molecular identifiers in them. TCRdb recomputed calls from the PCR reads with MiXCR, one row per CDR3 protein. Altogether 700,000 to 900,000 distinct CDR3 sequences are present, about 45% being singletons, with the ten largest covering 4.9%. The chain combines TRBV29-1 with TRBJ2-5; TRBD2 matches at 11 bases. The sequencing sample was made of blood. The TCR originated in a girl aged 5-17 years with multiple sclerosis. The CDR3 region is CSAGIAGGPYEQYF. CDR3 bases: TGCAGCGCGGGAATAGCGGGAGGGCCGTATGAGCAGTACTTC.